This T cell receptor beta chain was obtained from a study of shared clonotypes between healthy human individuals. Broader study findings: Generally, naive subsets came out with larger estimated richness than memory subsets. Some clonotypes were shared by all four sorted-subset donors, while others were not shared. The non-shared ones had lower generation probabilities than the shared ones.

As concerns this clone: Its antigen remains unknown.

The CDR3 contains 13 residues. From germline, CDR1 is SGHRS and CDR2 YFSETQ. V lost 3 bases and J 4 bases, leaving 10 bases between the germline ends. Naive CD8 cells comprised CD45RO-negative, CCR7-positively selected cells, excluding terminally differentiated effector memory CD45RA+ cells. Each subset's genomic DNA was shared equally among a number of immunoSEQ plates. The authors loaded 150 to 250 ng DNA, roughly 33,000 T cell genomes, into sorted-subset replicate PCRs. Data came from immunoSEQ multiplex PCR; TCRdb stores just in-frame clones and leaves some out. The sample has about 1,900,000 clones, roughly 94% seen once.

The J gene is TRBJ1-2, the V gene TRBV5-1; a possible D gene is TRBD1 (5 bases). The receptor's source is a man younger than 35 in good health. Sequencing used naive CD8+ T cells sorted from blood. The CDR3 loop is CASSSGTSYGYTF. In DNA, the CDR3 is TGCGCCAGCAGCTCAGGGACCTCCTATGGCTACACCTTC.